This T cell receptor beta chain was sequenced in a study of blood T cell repertoires in acute mononucleosis (dated by TCRdb to the early 2020s). Background on the whole study: Acute-phase samples were taken within 2 weeks of symptom onset, representing the primary response. In acute infection, YVL-BR-specific cells made up a mean of around 2.1% of blood CD8 T cells and GLC-BM-specific cells made up a mean of around 1%. A mean blood EBV load of roughly 4 log10 genome copies per million B cells was observed during acute infection, and a mean blood EBV load of about 2.5 was observed at convalescence. Study-wide findings and limitations: Because only a fraction of each donor's blood was analyzed, sampling error might partly explain the low overlap between acute and convalescent clonotypes. Both chains appeared to be involved in GLC-BM selection, with public TCRbeta motifs on BV14-BJ2 and BV20-BJ1 being observed alongside a TCRalpha motif on AV5-AJ31. Just 7.5% to 9% of the unique acute clonotypes remained in convalescence, but these persisting clonotypes accounted for most of the response, and new, diverse de novo clonotypes seemingly replaced the other acute clonotypes. The cohort comprised only a few donors, so group averages rested on very few individuals.

The time point label corresponds to: acute infectious mononucleosis, at clinical presentation within 2 weeks of symptom onset (visit 1). Over the course of primary infection, this study followed CD8 T cell responses against two immunodominant EBV epitopes, BRLF1 109 (YVL-BR) and BMLF1 280 (GLC-BM). Primary EBV infection was taken to be indicated by a positive serum heterophile antibody test and EBV viral capsid antigen-specific IgM. Total CD8 T cells were first enriched from PBMCs by magnetic positive selection (MACS). A FACSAria III was used to sort live CD3+ CD8+ tetramer+ cells to over 85% purity. Cells were sorted with a PE-conjugated tetramer loaded with the BMLF1 280-288 peptide. At both acute infection and convalescence, EBV epitope-specific CD8 T cells were tetramer-sorted, and the TCR repertoires of those cells were deep-sequenced directly ex vivo. Donors were a few people aged roughly 18 to 30 with clinical acute infectious mononucleosis and laboratory evidence of primary EBV infection. Heparinized peripheral blood was drawn at clinical presentation with mononucleosis symptoms and again about 6 months later. Ficoll-Paque density gradient centrifugation was used to isolate PBMCs.

Trimming takes 4 bases from V and 2 bases from J, and the germline ends sit 8 bases apart. CDR1 and CDR2 (SNHLY, FYNNEI) derive from the germline V gene. The CDR3 has 13 amino acids, counting the end cysteine and phenylalanine. Just the 39-base CDR3 DNA is kept, in frame starting at base 1. Total RNA from at least 9,500 sorted tetramer+ CD8 T cells was reverse transcribed into cDNA for TCR profiling. PCR with primers that anneal to V and J regions amplified CDR3 regions and added unique molecular identifiers to track templates. The immunoSEQ platform, including its sequencing and error-correction standards, was used to profile TCRalpha and TCRbeta chains. On the study's bioinformatics: Clonal copy numbers were corrected for sequencing and PCR errors, and CDR3s were defined per IMGT conventions. Analysis was restricted to productive rearrangements and was performed with immunoSEQ Analyzer versions 2.0 and 3.0, and gene-pairing frequencies were further processed in Microsoft Excel. V-J pairings were visualized as Circos plots, and CDR3 motifs were found with MEME plus a custom motifSearch program. The OLGA algorithm was used to calculate the probability of generation of TCR sequences. Clonotypes seen at both visits were designated persistent, clonotypes seen only acutely were designated nonpersistent, and clonotypes seen only at convalescence were designated de novo. An amino acid clonotype used by more than one donor was defined as a public TCR. Imported from immuneACCESS, the table was reduced by TCRdb to in-frame sequences with V and J called. These copies leave out some clones; in studies compared against another copy, an unresolved V gene accounts for under half, and the cause of the remainder is not known. Clonal size and the V and J genes are those of that table, whereas D and trimming came from the DNA. The sample includes 1,200 to 1,500 clones, with 25% to 30% observed a single time. The ten largest clonotypes hold approximately 53% of the sample.

Concerning this clone itself: Base qualities are not at hand, and no much larger clone is one base apart.

The sequence was collected from a woman under 30 with infectious mononucleosis caused by EBV. The chain was built from TRBV2 and TRBJ2-5, and TRBD1 may be the D gene, going by 6 matching bases. This material consisted of EBV GLC epitope tetramer+ CD8+ T cells sorted from PBMCs, taken during acute infectious mononucleosis. The meaning of the sample's cell subset or site label: CD8 T cells binding tetramer with EBV BMLF1 280-288 peptide (GLC-BM). The CDR3 region reads CASSAGQQETQYF. Here is the DNA: TGTGCCAGCAGTGCCGGACAGCAAGAGACCCAGTACTTC.